This T cell receptor (beta chain) was captured by sequencing in a study of blood T cell repertoires in COVID-19. Looking at the study overall: Specimens from acute and convalescent COVID-19 originated in the United States, Italy and Spain. Sources were T cells, B-cell-depleted T cells, or PBMCs; the material itself was cDNA or gDNA.

The CDR3 extends over 15 amino acids. The germline V gene encodes CDR1 SGHDN and CDR2 FVKESK. V gave up 5 bases and J gave up 10 bases, with 21 bases separating them. The authors' processing: From reference gene primer amplification, estimates of nucleated cell counts were derived. The table came from immunoSEQ multiplex PCR; TCRdb's copy has only in-frame clones and leaves some out. V and J calls and clone size are those listed in that table; D and trimming were worked out from the DNA. The table includes about 210,000 clones, around four fifths detected once. The sequence was collected from a middle-aged man with active or convalescent COVID-19. This chain links TRBV14 with TRBJ2-1; weak D call: TRBD1 (6 bases). What was sequenced was peripheral blood. The DNA for the CDR3 is TGTGCCAGCAGCGCGACCAGGGGTATTGGCCCCGAGCAGTTCTTC. Amino acids: CASSATRGIGPEQFF.